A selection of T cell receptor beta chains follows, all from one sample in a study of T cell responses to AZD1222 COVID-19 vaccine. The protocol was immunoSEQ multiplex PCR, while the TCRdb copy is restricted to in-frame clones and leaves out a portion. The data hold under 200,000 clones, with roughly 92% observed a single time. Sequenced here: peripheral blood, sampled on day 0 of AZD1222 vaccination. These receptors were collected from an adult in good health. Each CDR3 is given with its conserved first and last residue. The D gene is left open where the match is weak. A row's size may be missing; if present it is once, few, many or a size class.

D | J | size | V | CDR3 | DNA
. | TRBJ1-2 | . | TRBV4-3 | CASSQDQFQSGYTF | TGCGCCAGCAGCCAAGATCAGTTCCAGTCTGGCTACACCTTC
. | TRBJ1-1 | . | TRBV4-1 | CASSQGLPRGRNTEAFF | TGCGCCAGCAGCCAAGGGTTACCCCGAGGGAGGAACACTGAAGCTTTCTTT
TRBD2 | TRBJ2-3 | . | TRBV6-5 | CASKLAGVADTQYF | TGTGCCAGCAAACTAGCGGGAGTGGCAGATACGCAGTATTTT
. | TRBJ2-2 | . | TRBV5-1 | CANRLGTGELFF | TGCGCCAATCGCTTAGGTACCGGGGAGCTGTTTTTT
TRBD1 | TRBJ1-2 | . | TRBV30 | CAWSVRQGRGYTF | TGTGCCTGGAGTGTTCGACAGGGACGGGGCTACACCTTC
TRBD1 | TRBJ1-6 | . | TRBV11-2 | CASSPIDRGLHNSPLHF | TGTGCCAGCAGCCCTATAGACAGGGGACTCCATAATTCACCCCTCCACTTT
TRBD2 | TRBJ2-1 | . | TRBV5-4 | CASSLALAGTQLYNEQFF | TGTGCCAGCAGCTTGGCTCTAGCGGGGACCCAACTGTACAATGAGCAGTTCTTC
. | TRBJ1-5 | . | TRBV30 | CAWSERHNQPQHF | TGTGCCTGGAGTGAACGGCACAATCAGCCCCAGCATTTT
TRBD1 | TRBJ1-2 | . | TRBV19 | CASSVNQLSGGVGYTF | TGTGCCAGTAGTGTAAACCAGCTATCAGGGGGAGTTGGCTACACCTTC
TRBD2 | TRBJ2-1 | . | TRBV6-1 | CASRELAGGDNEQFF | TGTGCCAGCAGAGAACTAGCGGGGGGGGACAATGAGCAGTTCTTC
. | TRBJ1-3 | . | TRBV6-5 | CAIGATSGNTIYF | TGTGCCATCGGGGCTACCTCTGGAAACACCATATATTTT
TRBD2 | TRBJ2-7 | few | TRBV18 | CASSPHPAGGGYEQYF | TGTGCCAGCTCACCACATCCAGCGGGAGGGGGCTACGAGCAGTACTTC
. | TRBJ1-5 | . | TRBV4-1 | CASSQGRAGGPQHF | TGCGCCAGCAGCCAAGGCCGGGCCGGGGGGCCCCAGCATTTT
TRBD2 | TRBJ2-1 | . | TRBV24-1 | CATSDASGRAMNEQFF | TGTGCCACCAGTGATGCTAGCGGGAGGGCCATGAATGAGCAGTTCTTC
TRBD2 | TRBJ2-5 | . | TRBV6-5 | CASTPLAGAGETQYF | TGTGCCAGCACCCCACTAGCGGGGGCCGGCGAGACCCAGTACTTC
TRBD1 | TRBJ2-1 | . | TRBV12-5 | CASGTGQSSYNEQFF | TGTGCTAGTGGTACGGGACAGAGCTCCTACAATGAGCAGTTCTTC
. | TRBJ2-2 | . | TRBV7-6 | CASSPGHYNTGELFF | TGTGCCAGCAGCCCTGGACACTACAACACCGGGGAGCTGTTTTTT
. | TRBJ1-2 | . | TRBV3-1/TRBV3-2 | CASRTGNYGYTF | TGTGCCAGCAGAACGGGAAACTATGGCTACACCTTC
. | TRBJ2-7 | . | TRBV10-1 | CASSESGRSYEQYF | TGCGCCAGCAGTGAGTCGGGCCGGTCCTACGAGCAGTACTTC
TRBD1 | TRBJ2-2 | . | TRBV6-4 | CASNLKDRGRNTGELFF | TGTGCCAGCAATCTAAAGGACAGGGGACGGAACACCGGGGAGCTGTTTTTT
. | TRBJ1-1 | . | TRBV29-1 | CSTRIRDGTEAFF | TGCAGTACGAGAATCAGGGATGGCACTGAAGCTTTCTTT
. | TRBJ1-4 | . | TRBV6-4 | CASTTPAEKLFF | TGTGCCAGCACAACCCCGGCAGAAAAACTGTTTTTT
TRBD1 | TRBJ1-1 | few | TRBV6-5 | CASRRDSRLPEAFF | TGTGCCAGCAGGAGGGACAGCAGACTGCCGGAAGCTTTCTTT
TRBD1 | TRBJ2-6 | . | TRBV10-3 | CAISDSGTASGANVLTF | TGTGCCATCAGTGACTCCGGGACAGCCTCTGGGGCCAACGTCCTGACTTTC
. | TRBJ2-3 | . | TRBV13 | CASSFLGEDTQYF | TGTGCCAGCAGCTTTCTCGGAGAGGATACGCAGTATTTT
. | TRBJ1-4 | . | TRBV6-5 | CASRQITNEKLFF | TGTGCCAGCCGACAGATAACTAATGAAAAACTGTTTTTT
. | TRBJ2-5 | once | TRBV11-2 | CASSRETQYF | TGTGCCAGCAGCAGGGAGACCCAGTACTTC
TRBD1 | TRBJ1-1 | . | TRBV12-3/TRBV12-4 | CASRQDRASEAFF | TGTGCCAGCAGGCAAGACAGGGCTTCTGAAGCTTTCTTT
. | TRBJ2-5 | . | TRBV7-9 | CASSRRQGEETQYF | TGTGCCAGCAGCCGTAGGCAGGGAGAAGAGACCCAGTACTTC
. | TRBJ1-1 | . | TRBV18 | CASSPSLNTEAFF | TGTGCCAGCTCACCATCCCTGAACACTGAAGCTTTCTTT
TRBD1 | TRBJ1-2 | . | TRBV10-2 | CASSVDRVDGYTF | TGCGCCAGCAGTGTCGACAGGGTCGACGGCTACACCTTC
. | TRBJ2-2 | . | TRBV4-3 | CASSLGVGFSGELFF | TGCGCCAGCAGCCTAGGGGTGGGGTTTTCCGGGGAGCTGTTTTTT